This T cell receptor beta chain was found in a study of blood T cell repertoires in COVID-19. Study details: Nucleic acid was either cDNA or gDNA, and it came from T cells, B-cell-depleted T cells, or PBMCs.

The CDR3 totals 15 residues. Deletions cut 0 bases from V and 1 base from J, with 10 bases between. Germline CDR1 SGHKS, CDR2 YYEKEE (reference sequence). Seattle patients were enrolled while actively infected and followed longitudinally. Per the original data handling: Reference gene primers were amplified, and this amplification served to estimate nucleated cell counts. TCRdb's table, derived via immunoSEQ multiplex PCR, lists solely in-frame clones and lacks some. That table gives V, J and clone size, and the DNA gave D and trimming. Of roughly 260,000 clones in the sample, approximately 91% were seen once.

This TCR came from a person under 35 with COVID-19, enrolled during active disease. The rearrangement links TRBV5-5 to TRBJ2-5; TRBD1 might be the D (6 bases). The material sequenced was peripheral blood. Here the CDR3 DNA reads TGTGCCAGCAGCTTGGCACTAGGGGGCCAAGAGACCCAGTACTTC. It encodes CASSLALGGQETQYF.